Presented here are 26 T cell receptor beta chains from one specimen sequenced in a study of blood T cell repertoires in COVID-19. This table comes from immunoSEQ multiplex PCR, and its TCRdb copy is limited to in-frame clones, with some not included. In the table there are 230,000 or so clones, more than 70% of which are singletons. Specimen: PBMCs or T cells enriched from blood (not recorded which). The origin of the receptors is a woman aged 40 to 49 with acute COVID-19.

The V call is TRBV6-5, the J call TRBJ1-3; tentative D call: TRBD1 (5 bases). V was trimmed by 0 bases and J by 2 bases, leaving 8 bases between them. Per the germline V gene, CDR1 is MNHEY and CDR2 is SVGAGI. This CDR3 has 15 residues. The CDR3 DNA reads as TGTGCCAGCAGTTACTCAGGGGTGACTGGAAACACCATATATTTT. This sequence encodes CASSYSGVTGNTIYF.

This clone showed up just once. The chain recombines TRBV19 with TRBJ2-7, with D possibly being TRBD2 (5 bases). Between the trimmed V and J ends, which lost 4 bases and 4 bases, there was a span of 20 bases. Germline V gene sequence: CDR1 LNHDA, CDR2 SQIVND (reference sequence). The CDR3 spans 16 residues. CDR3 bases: TGTGCCAGTAGTACCCCAGGAGGCAGGTCCGGATACGAGCAGTACTTC. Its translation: CASSTPGGRSGYEQYF.

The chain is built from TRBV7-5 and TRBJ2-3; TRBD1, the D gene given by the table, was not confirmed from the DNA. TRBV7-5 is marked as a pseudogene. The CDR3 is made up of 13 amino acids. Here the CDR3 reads CARSSPHPDTQYF. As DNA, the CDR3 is TGTGCCAGAAGCTCCCCCCATCCAGATACGCAGTATTTT.

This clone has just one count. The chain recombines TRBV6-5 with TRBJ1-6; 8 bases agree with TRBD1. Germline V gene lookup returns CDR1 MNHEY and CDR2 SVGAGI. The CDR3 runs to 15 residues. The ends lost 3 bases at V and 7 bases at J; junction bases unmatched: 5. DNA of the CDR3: TGTGCCAGCAGTTATTTTACAGGGGGAAATTCACCCCTCCACTTT. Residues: CASSYFTGGNSPLHF.

CDR3 residues: CASSIAAGVNEKLFF. CDR3 coding DNA: TGTGCCAGTAGTATCGCCGCAGGGGTTAATGAAAAACTGTTTTTT. The chain has TRBV19 and TRBJ1-4; TRBD1 is a possible D gene (6 bases). CDR1 is LNHDA and CDR2 is SQIVND in the germline V gene (reference sequence). Trimming stripped 3 bases from V and 4 bases from J, with 12 bases between. The CDR3 is 15 residues long.

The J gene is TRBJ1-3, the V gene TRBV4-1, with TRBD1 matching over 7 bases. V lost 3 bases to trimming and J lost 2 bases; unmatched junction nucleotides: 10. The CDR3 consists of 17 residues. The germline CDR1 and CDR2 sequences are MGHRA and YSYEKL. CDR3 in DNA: TGCGCCAGCAGCCACCCCCGGGAGGGGGCCCCTGGAAACACCATATATTTT. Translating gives CASSHPREGAPGNTIYF.

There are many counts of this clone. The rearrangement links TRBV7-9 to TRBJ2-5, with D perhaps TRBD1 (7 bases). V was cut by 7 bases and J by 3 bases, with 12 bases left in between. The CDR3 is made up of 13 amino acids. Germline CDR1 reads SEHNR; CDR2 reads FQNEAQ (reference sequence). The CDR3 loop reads CASNRGTEETQYF. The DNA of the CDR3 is TGTGCCAGCAACCGCGGGACAGAAGAGACCCAGTACTTC.

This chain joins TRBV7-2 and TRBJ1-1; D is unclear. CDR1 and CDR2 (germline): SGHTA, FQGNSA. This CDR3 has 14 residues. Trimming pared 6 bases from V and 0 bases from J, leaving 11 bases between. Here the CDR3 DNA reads TGTGCCAGCAGAATCGACGGGGTGAACACTGAAGCTTTCTTT. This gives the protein CASRIDGVNTEAFF.

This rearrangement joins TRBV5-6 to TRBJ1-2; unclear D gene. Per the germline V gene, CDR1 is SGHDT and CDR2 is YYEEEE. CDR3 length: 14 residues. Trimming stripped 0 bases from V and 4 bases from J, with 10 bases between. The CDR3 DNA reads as TGTGCCAGCAGCTTGGTGGGGAGGAGCTATGGCTACACCTTC. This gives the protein CASSLVGRSYGYTF.

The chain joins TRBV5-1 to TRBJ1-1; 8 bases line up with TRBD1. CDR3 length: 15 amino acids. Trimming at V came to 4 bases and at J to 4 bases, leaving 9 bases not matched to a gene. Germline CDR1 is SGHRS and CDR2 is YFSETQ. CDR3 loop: CASSAWTGRGTEAFF. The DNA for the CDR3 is TGCGCCAGCAGCGCCTGGACAGGGCGGGGCACTGAAGCTTTCTTT.

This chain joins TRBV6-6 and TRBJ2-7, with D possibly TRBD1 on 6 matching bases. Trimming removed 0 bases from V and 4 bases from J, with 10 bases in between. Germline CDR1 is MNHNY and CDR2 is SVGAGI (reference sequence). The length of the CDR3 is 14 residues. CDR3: CASSYSRGSYEQYV. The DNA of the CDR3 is TGTGCCAGCAGTTACTCGAGGGGGTCTTACGAGCAGTACGTC.

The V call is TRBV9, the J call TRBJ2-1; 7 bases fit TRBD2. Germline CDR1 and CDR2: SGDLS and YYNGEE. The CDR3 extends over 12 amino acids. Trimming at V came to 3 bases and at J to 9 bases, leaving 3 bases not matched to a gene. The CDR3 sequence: CASSGGGSEQFF. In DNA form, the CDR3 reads TGTGCCAGCAGCGGCGGGGGATCTGAGCAGTTCTTC.

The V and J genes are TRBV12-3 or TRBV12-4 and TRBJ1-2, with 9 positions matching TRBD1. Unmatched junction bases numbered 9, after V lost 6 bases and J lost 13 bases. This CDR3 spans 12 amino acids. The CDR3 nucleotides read TGTGCCAGCAGCCGGGGACAGGGTGGAATCACCTTC. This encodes CASSRGQGGITF.

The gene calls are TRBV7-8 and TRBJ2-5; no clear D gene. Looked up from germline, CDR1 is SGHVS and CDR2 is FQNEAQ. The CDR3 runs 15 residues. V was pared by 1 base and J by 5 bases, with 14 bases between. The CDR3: CASSLEFARSETQYF. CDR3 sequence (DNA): TGTGCCAGCAGCTTAGAATTTGCTAGATCCGAGACCCAGTACTTC.

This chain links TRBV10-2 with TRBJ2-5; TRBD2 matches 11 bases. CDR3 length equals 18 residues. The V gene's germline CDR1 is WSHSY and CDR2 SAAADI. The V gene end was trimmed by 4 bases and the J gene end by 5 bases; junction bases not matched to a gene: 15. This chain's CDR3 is CASSVLAGGPRARETQYF. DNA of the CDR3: TGCGCCAGCAGTGTTCTAGCGGGAGGCCCCAGGGCAAGGGAGACCCAGTACTTC.

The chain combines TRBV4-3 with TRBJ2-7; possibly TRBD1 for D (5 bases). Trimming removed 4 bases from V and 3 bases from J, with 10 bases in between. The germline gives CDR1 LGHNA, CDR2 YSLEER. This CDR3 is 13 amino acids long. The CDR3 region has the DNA TGCGCCAGCAGCCGAGTAACAGGCTACGAGCAGTACTTC. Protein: CASSRVTGYEQYF.

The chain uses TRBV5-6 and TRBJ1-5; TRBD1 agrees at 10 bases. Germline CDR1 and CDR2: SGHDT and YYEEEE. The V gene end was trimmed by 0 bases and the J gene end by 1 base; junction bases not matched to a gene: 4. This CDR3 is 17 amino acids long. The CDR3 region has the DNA TGTGCCAGCAGCTTGGCAGACAGGGGGCGAAGCAATCAGCCCCAGCATTTT. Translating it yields CASSLADRGRSNQPQHF.

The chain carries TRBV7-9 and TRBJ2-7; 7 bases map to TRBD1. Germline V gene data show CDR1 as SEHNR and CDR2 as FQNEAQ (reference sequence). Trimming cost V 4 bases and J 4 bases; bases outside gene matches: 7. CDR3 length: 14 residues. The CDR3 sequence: CASSWGTAPYEQYV. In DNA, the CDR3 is TGTGCCAGCAGCTGGGGGACAGCGCCTTACGAGCAGTACGTC.

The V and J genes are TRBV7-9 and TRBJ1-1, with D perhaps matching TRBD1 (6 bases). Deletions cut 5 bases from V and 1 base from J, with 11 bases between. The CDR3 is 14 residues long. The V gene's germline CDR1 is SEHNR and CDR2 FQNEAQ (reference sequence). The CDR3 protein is CASSVGQSNTEAFF. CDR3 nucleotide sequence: TGTGCCAGCAGCGTCGGACAGTCGAACACTGAAGCTTTCTTT. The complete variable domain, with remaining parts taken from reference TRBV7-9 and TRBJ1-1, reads DTGVSQNPRHKITKRGQNVTFRCDPISEHNRLYWYRQTLGQGPEFLTYFQNEAQLEKSRLLSDRFSAERPKGSFSTLEIQRTEQGDSAMYLCASSVGQSNTEAFFGQGTRLTVV.

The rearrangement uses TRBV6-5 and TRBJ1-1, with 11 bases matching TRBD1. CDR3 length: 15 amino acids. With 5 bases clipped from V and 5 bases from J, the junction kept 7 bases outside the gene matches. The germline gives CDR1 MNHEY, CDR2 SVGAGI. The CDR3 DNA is TGTGCCAGCAGTAGCGGGACAGGGGGGGGAACTGAAGCTTTCTTT. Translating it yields CASSSGTGGGTEAFF.

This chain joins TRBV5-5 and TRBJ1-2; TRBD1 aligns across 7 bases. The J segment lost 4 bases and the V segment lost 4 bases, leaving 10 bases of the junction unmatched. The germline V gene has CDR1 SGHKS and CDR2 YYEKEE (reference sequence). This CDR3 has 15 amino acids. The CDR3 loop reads CASSPQGDSGYGYTF. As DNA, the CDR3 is TGTGCCAGCAGCCCTCAGGGGGATTCGGGCTATGGCTACACCTTC.

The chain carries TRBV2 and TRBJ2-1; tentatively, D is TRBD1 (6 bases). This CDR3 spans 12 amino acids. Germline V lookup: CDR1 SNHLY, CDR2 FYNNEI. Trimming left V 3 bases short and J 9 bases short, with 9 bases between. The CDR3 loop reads CASSDDRSEQFF. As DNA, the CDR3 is TGTGCCAGCAGTGATGACAGGTCTGAGCAGTTCTTC.

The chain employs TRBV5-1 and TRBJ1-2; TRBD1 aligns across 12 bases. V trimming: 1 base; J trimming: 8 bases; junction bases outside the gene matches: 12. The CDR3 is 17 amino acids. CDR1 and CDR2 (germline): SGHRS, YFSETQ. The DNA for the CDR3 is TGCGCCAGCAGCTTGAACCCCCCGGGACAGGGGGCGAGAGGCTACACCTTC. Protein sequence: CASSLNPPGQGARGYTF.

CDR3 in DNA: TGCAGCGGGGCAGCGGGGGGTCGGAGCTCCTACGAGCAGTACTTC. Its protein is CSGAAGGRSSYEQYF. The V gene is TRBV29-1, the J gene TRBJ2-7; 9 bases are a match to TRBD2. The length of the CDR3 is 15 residues. J was trimmed by 0 bases and V by 7 bases; bases with no gene match: 10. Per the germline V gene, CDR1 is SQVTM and CDR2 is ANQGSEA.

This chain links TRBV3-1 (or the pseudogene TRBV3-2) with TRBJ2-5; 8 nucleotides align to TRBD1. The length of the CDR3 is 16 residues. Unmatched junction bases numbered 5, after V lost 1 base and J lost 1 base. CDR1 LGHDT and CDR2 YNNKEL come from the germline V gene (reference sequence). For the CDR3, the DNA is TGTGCCAGCAGCCAAGCCCGCGGACAGGGCCAAGAGACCCAGTACTTC. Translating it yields CASSQARGQGQETQYF.

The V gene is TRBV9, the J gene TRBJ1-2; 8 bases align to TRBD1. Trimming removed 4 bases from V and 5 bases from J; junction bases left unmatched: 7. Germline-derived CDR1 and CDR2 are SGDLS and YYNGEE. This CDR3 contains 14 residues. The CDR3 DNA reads TGTGCCAGCAGCCCCAGGGGACAGGTTTATGGCTACACCTTC. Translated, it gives CASSPRGQVYGYTF.